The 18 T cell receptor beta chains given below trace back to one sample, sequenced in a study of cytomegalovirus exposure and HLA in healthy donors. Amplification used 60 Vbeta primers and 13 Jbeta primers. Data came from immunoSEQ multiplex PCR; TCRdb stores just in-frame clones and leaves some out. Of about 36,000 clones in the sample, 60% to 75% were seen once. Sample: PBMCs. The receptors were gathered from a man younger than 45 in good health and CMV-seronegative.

CDR3 nucleotide sequence: TGCAGCGTCGGGACAGGGGGCGGCTACACCTTC. It yields the protein CSVGTGGGYTF. This sequence joins TRBV29-1 and TRBJ1-2; 12 nucleotides align to TRBD1. This CDR3 contains 11 residues. V shed 6 bases, J shed 8 bases, and the junction held 1 base outside the gene matches. Germline V gives CDR1 SQVTM, CDR2 ANQGSEA.

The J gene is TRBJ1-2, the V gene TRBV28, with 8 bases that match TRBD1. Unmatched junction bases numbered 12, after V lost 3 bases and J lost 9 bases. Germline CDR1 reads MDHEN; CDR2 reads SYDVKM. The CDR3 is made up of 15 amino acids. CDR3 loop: CASSFSGQGLGRYTF. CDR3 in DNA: TGTGCCAGCAGTTTCTCCGGACAGGGTTTGGGTCGCTACACCTTC.

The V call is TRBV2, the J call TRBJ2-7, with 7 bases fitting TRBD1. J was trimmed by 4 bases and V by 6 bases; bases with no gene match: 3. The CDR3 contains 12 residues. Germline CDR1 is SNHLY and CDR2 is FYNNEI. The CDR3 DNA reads TGTGCCAGCAGGGCACAGGGGTACGAGCAGTACTTC. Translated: CASRAQGYEQYF.

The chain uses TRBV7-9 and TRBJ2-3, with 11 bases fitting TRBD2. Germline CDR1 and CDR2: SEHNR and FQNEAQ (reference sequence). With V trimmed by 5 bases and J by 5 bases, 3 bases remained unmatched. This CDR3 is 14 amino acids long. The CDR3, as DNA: TGTGCCAGCAGCCCTGGACTAGCGGGAGATACGCAGTATTTT. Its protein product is CASSPGLAGDTQYF.

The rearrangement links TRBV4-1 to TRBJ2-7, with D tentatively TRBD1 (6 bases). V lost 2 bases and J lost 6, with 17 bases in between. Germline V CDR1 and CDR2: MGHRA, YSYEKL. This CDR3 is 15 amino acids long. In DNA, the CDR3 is TGCGCCAGCAGCCAATTACCGGGACACCAAATCGAGCAGTACTTC. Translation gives CASSQLPGHQIEQYF.

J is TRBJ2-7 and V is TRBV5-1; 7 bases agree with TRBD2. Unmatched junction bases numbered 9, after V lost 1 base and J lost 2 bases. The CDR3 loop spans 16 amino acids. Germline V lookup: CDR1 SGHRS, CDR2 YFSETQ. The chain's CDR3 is CASSLYGREDPYEQYF. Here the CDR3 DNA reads TGCGCCAGCAGCTTGTACGGCCGGGAGGACCCCTACGAGCAGTACTTC.

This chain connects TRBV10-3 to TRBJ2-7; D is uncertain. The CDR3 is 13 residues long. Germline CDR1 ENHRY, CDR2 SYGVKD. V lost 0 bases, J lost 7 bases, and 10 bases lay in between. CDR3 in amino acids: CAISESPFREQYF. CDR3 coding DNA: TGTGCCATCAGTGAGTCGCCATTCAGAGAGCAGTACTTC.

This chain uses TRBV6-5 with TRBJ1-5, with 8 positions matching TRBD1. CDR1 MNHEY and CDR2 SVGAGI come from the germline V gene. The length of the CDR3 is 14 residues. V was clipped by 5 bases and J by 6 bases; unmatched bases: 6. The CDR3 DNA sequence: TGTGCCAGCAGTGGTACAGGGGGGGGTCAGCCCCAGCATTTT. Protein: CASSGTGGGQPQHF.

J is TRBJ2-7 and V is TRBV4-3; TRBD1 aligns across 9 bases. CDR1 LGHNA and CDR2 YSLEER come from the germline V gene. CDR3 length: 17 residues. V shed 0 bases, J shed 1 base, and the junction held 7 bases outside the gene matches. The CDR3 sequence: CASSQDLDRGVSYEQYF. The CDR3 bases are TGCGCCAGCAGCCAAGATTTGGACAGGGGCGTTTCCTACGAGCAGTACTTC.

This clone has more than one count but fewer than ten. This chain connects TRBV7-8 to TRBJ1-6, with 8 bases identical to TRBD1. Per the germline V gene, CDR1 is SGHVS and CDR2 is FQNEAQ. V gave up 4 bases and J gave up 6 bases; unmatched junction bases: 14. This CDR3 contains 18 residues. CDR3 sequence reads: CASSSRRPGGSGNSPLHF. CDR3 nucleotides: TGTGCCAGCAGCTCGAGGAGGCCAGGGGGCTCTGGTAATTCACCCCTCCACTTT.

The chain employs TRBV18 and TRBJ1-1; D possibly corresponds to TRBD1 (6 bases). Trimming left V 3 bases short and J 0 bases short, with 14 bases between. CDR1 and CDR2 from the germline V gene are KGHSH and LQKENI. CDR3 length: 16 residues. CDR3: CASSPTPTGMNTEAFF. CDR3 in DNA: TGTGCCAGCTCACCGACGCCCACAGGGATGAACACTGAAGCTTTCTTT.

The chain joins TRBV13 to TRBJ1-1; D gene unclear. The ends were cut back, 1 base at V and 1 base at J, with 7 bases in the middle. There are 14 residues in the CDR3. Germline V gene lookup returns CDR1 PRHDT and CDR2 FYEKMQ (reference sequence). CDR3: CASSLVVENTEAFF. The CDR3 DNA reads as TGTGCCAGCAGCTTAGTGGTAGAGAACACTGAAGCTTTCTTT.

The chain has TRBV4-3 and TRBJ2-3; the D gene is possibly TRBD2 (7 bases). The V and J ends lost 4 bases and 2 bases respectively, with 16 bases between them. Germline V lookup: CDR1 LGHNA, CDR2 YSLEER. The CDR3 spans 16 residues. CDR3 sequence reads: CASSRRGHYDTDTQYF. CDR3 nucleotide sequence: TGCGCCAGCAGCCGGCGGGGGCATTATGACACAGATACGCAGTATTTT.

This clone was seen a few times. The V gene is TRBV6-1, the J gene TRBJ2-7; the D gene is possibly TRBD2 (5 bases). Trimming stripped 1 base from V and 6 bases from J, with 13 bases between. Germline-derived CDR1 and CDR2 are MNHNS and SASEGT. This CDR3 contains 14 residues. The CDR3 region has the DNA TGTGCCAGCAGTGAAGGACTGGGGAGAACCGAGCAGTACTTC. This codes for CASSEGLGRTEQYF.

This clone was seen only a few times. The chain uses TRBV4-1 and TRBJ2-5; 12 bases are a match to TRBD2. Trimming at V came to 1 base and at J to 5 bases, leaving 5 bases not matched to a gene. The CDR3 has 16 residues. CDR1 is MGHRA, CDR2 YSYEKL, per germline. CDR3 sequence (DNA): TGCGCCAGCAGCCAAGGACTAGCGGGAGTTACGGAGACCCAGTACTTC. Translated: CASSQGLAGVTETQYF.

In DNA, the CDR3 is TGTGCCAGTCTAGTTGTTGGAGCCACTGAAGCTTTCTTT. It specifies CASLVVGATEAFF. This sequence joins TRBV28 and TRBJ1-1; D unclear. CDR1 is MDHEN and CDR2 is SYDVKM in the germline V gene. Trimming removed 9 bases from V and 4 bases from J, with 15 bases in between. CDR3 length: 13 amino acids.

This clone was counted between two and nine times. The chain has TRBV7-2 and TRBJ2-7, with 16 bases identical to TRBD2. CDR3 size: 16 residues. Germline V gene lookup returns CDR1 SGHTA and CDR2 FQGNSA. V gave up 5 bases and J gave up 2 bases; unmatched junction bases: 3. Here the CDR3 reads CASSPGTSGGAYEQYF. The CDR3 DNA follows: TGTGCCAGCAGCCCGGGGACTAGCGGGGGGGCCTACGAGCAGTACTTC.

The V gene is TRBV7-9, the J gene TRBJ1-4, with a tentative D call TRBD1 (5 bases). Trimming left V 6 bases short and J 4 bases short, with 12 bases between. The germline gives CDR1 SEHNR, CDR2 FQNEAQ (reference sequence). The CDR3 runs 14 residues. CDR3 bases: TGTGCCAGCAGATTAACGGACAATAATGAAAAACTGTTTTTT. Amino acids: CASRLTDNNEKLFF.